This entry is about one TCR beta chain. The antigen it recognizes is unknown. No much larger clone exists at a distance of one base, and base qualities are not known. TCR beta CDR3 regions were amplified from RNA transcripts. A first-round RT-PCR of the TCR CDR3 used the HTBI primer set with the Qiagen OneStep RT-PCR kit. A second multiplex PCR round built the libraries, followed by size selection and purification. Sequencing of the libraries was done on an Illumina HiSeq2000 using paired-end 100 bp reads. In the source study's methods: SOAPnuke was used to process the raw data, removing reads that contained adapters or uncalled bases, had a mean Phred below 15, or lacked an exact match to the constant primer or identifier. COPE v1.2.5 was used to merge high-quality paired reads, and clonotypes were defined as unique nucleotide sequences. MiTCR v1.1 was used to align the clonotypes against IMGT TRBV, TRBD and TRBJ reference segments. Analysis was restricted to V-J combinations with a frequency above 0.0001, which covered 98% to 99.2% of repertoires. A TCS score was defined as the ratio of F50 (clonal expansion) to E x V (chaos), with BLOSUM62-based TCRdist applied between CDR3 peptides within each V-J. Welch's t-statistics and random forest reduced roughly 500 V-J features to about 12, which were used in a naive Bayes classifier (R e1071). The public sequencing data were trimmed at Q25 with fastp and processed into clonotypes with MiXCR by TCRdb, which kept only in-frame beta chains. All rows with the same CDR3 protein become a single entry with the most common DNA and genes. TCRdb's processing, not the study's, gives the V and J calls here. A total of about 380,000 distinct CDR3 sequences appear in this sample, about 18% of them only once. 35% to 50% of the sample is held by the ten biggest clonotypes.

The CDR3 contains 15 residues, cysteine and phenylalanine counted. Left in the record is the CDR3 DNA by itself, 45 bases read in frame from the first base. Unmatched junction bases come to 12, with V trimmed by 5 bases and J by 6 bases. The germline V gene supplies CDR1 MDHEN and CDR2 SYDVKM. Ophthalmopathy patients had moderately to severely active disease, Clinical Activity Score of at least 3, NOSPECS grade of at least 4, and duration under 3 months. Any patient with an uncontrolled infection, another autoimmune disease, pregnancy or lactation was excluded. Diagnoses were based on clinical symptoms, serum thyroxine and TRAb, thyroid ultrasound and orbital computed tomography. PBMCs were isolated from about 9.2 ml of fresh peripheral blood by Ficoll-Paque density gradient centrifugation. Trizol reagent was used to extract total RNA, and RNA quality was then checked on an Agilent 2100 Bioanalyzer.

This entry comes from a study of T cells in Graves' hyperthyroidism and ophthalmopathy (dated by TCRdb to 2018 to 2020). In terms of the full investigation: Peripheral blood samples were taken at initial diagnosis, before any treatment was given. To identify TCR V-J signatures that set the groups apart, the researchers used a discovery cohort of 100 or so patients, made up of 43 with Graves' ophthalmopathy and some 55 with stable Graves' hyperthyroidism. Prospective prediction of ophthalmopathy was tested in an independent validation cohort of under 20 hyperthyroidism patients and 17 patients who later progressed to ophthalmopathy. The approximately 100 discovery patients were divided at random into training and test sets in a 7:3 ratio. The study also compared thyroid tissue and blood T-cell repertoires from a handful of Graves' hyperthyroidism patients. After sampling, hyperthyroidism patients received methimazole starting at 30 mg daily, and ophthalmopathy patients received high-dose intravenous methylprednisolone. TCR Vbeta CDR3 sequencing of some 140 peripheral blood samples (about 45 ophthalmopathy, roughly 74 hyperthyroidism and approximately 17 progressor patients) is reported in the paper.

Study-wide conclusions, independent of this receptor: In validation, the model predicted progression to ophthalmopathy with 55% to 71% sensitivity and about 73% specificity, a median of around six months before onset. A model built on a 13 V-J signature distinguished ophthalmopathy from stable hyperthyroidism, reaching around 90% sensitivity and about 81% specificity in cross-validation and 80%/75% in testing. Most expanded thyroid clonotypes (frequency above 0.001) were also detected in blood, suggesting blood repertoires may reflect thyroid immune responses. No statistical method was used to set the sample size in advance, and investigators knew the group allocation.

This clonotype was sampled from a man aged 18 to 30 with Graves' ophthalmopathy. The V and J segments used are TRBV28 and TRBJ2-7, and 8 junction bases match TRBD2. The specimen was blood. The DNA is as follows: TGTGCCAGCAGTCGCCCCGGGACTAGAGGTCGCGAGCAGTACTTC. The encoded protein is CASSRPGTRGREQYF. With the rest looked up from the reference TRBV28 and TRBJ2-7 genes rather than sequenced, the full variable domain is DVKVTQSSRYLVKRTGEKVFLECVQDMDHENMFWYRQDPGLGLRLIYFSYDVKMKEKGDIPEGYSVSREKKERFSLILESASTNQTSMYLCASSRPGTRGREQYFGPGTRLTVT.